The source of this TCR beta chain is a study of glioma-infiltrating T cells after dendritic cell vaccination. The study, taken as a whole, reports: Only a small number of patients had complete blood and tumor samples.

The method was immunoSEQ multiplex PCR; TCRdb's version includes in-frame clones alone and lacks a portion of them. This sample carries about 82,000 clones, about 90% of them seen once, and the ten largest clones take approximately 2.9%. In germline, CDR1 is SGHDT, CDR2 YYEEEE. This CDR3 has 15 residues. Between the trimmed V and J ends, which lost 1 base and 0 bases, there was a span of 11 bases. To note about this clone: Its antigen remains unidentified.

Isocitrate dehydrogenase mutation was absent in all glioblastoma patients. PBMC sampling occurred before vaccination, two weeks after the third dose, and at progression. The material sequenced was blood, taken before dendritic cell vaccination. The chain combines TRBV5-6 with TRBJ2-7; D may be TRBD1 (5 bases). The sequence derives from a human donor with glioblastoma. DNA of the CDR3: TGTGCCAGCAGCTTGCTAGGGGATAGCTCCTACGAGCAGTACTTC. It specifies CASSLLGDSSYEQYF.